Included here is one TCR beta chain sequence, with context. This record belongs to a study of blood T cell repertoires in COVID-19. Profiling relied on immunoSEQ multiplex PCR, and the TCRdb table lists in-frame clones only, not all of them. The sample lists roughly 120,000 clones; 65% to 85% were seen once. The CDR3 spans 14 residues. V was cut by 3 bases and J by 10 bases, with 13 bases left in between. In germline, CDR1 is SNHLY, CDR2 FYNNEI. This clonotype was sampled from a woman in her 70s with acute or convalescent COVID-19. The specimen sequenced was peripheral blood. The rearrangement uses TRBV2 and TRBJ1-6, with TRBD1 as a possible D gene (5 bases). The CDR3 bases are TGTGCCAGCAGTGAGCAGGGTGACGACTCACCCCTCCACTTT. This encodes CASSEQGDDSPLHF. Together with reference TRBV2 and TRBJ1-6, the CDR3 gives the full variable domain: EPEVTQTPSHQVTQMGQEVILRCVPISNHLYFYWYRQILGQKVEFLVSFYNNEISEKSEIFDDQFSVERPDGSNFTLKIRSTKLEDSAMYFCASSEQGDDSPLHFGNGTRLTVT.